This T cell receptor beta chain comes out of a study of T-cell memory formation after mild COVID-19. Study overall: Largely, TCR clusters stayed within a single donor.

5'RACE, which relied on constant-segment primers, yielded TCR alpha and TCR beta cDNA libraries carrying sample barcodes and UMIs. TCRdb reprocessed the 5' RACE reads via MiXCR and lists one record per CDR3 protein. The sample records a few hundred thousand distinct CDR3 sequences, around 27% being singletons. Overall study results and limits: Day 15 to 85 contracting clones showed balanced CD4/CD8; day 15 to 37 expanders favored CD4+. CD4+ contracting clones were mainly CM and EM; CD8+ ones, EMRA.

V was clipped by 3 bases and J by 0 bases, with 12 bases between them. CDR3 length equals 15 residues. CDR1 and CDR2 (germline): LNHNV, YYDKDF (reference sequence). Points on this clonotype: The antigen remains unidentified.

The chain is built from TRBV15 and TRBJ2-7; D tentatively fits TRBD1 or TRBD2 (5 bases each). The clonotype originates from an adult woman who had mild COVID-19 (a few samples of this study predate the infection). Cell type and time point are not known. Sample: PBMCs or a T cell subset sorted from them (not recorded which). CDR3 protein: CATSSPGDGSYEQYF. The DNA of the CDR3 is TGTGCCACCAGCAGCCCCGGGGACGGCTCCTACGAGCAGTACTTC.